The rows below give T cell receptor beta chains drawn from one sample of a study of regulatory T cells in long-lasting Graves disease. TCRdb reprocessed the multiplex PCR reads with MiXCR, giving one entry per CDR3 protein. The data show approximately 470,000 distinct CDR3 sequences, under 20% seen once. This sample also belongs to another study, concerning T cells in Graves' hyperthyroidism and ophthalmopathy.

The sample consisted of peripheral blood mononuclear cells (PBMCs), taken at new diagnosis, from a patient treated with antithyroid drugs. The receptors were sampled from a man aged 35 to 55 with Graves disease. Both conserved end residues are part of each CDR3. Each record gives: J gene, V gene, clone size, D gene, CDR3 protein, CDR3 DNA. The D gene is left open where the match is weak. Expanded clones are given a class, and other clones once, few, many or no size at all.

TRBJ2-1 | TRBV6-1 | few | NA | CASSQPGLQFF | TGTGCCAGCAGTCAGCCGGGACTCCAGTTCTTC
TRBJ1-1 | TRBV29-1 | NA | NA | CSVEGVAEAFF | TGCAGCGTTGAAGGGGTGGCCGAAGCTTTCTTT
TRBJ1-1 | TRBV30 | many | NA | CAWSVGTVNTEAFF | TGTGCCTGGAGTGTGGGGACGGTGAACACTGAAGCTTTCTTT
TRBJ2-7 | TRBV27 | many | NA | CASTRQGSYEQYF | TGTGCCAGCACCCGTCAGGGGTCCTACGAGCAGTACTTC
TRBJ2-7 | TRBV5-1 | NA | NA | CASSLDPSGAYEQYF | TGCGCCAGCAGCTTGGACCCCTCCGGGGCGTACGAGCAGTACTTC
TRBJ2-1 | TRBV27 | many | NA | CASSPRGIHNEQFF | TGTGCCAGCAGTCCACGAGGGATACACAATGAGCAGTTCTTC
TRBJ2-7 | TRBV28 | many | TRBD2 | CASSLVAGGLEQYF | TGTGCCAGCAGTTTAGTAGCGGGAGGCCTCGAGCAGTACTTC
TRBJ2-7 | TRBV10-3 | NA | NA | CAISDSAPYEQYF | TGTGCCATCAGTGATTCAGCCCCCTACGAGCAGTACTTC
TRBJ2-5 | TRBV28 | NA | NA | CASSLPSSAGRTKTQYF | TGTGCCAGCAGTTTACCCTCCAGCGCGGGGAGAACGAAGACCCAGTACTTC
TRBJ2-5 | TRBV20-1 | many | NA | CSGENQETQYF | TGCAGTGGAGAAAACCAAGAGACCCAGTACTTC
TRBJ2-1 | TRBV20-1 | many | TRBD2 | CSARDHGSASGSPWEQFF | TGCAGTGCTAGAGATCACGGGTCGGCAAGCGGGAGTCCGTGGGAGCAGTTCTTC
TRBJ1-1 | TRBV7-8 | many | NA | CASSLMTVNTEAFF | TGTGCCAGCAGCTTAATGACGGTGAACACTGAAGCTTTCTTT
TRBJ2-1 | TRBV9 | NA | TRBD2 | CASSASGILNEQFF | TGTGCCAGCAGCGCTAGCGGGATCCTCAATGAGCAGTTCTTC
TRBJ2-1 | TRBV7-9 | few | NA | CASSLEGKGASYNEQFF | TGTGCCAGCAGCCTAGAAGGGAAAGGCGCCTCCTACAATGAGCAGTTCTTC
TRBJ1-1 | TRBV29-1 | many | NA | CSVARFSDTEAFF | TGCAGCGTTGCCAGGTTTTCGGACACTGAAGCTTTCTTT
TRBJ2-7 | TRBV28 | many | TRBD2 | CASRALGGRGESEQYF | TGTGCCAGCAGGGCCCTCGGCGGGAGGGGGGAAAGCGAGCAGTACTTC
TRBJ2-1 | TRBV9 | NA | TRBD2 | CASTLSAGDYNEQFF | TGTGCCAGCACCTTGTCAGCGGGAGACTACAATGAGCAGTTCTTC
TRBJ2-5 | TRBV7-8 | many | TRBD1 | CASSLRTGIRAQYF | TGTGCCAGCAGCTTACGGACAGGGATCAGGGCCCAGTACTTC
TRBJ1-1 | TRBV28 | NA | NA | CASRWGTSNMNTEAFF | TGTGCCAGCAGGTGGGGGACATCAAACATGAACACTGAAGCTTTCTTT
TRBJ2-3 | TRBV27 | many | TRBD2 | CASSREGIGTDTQYF | TGTGCCAGCTCGCGGGAGGGGATCGGAACAGATACGCAGTATTTT